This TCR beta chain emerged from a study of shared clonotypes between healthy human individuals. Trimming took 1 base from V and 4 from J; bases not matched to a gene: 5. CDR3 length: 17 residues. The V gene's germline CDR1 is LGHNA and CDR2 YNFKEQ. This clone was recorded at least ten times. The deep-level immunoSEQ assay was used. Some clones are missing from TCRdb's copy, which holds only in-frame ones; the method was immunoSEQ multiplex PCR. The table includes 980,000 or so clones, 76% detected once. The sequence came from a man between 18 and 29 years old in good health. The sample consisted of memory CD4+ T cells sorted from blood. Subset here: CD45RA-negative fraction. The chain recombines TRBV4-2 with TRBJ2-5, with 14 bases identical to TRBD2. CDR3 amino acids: CASSQGGTSGSIETQYF. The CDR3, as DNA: TGTGCCAGCAGCCAAGGAGGGACTAGCGGGAGTATAGAGACCCAGTACTTC.